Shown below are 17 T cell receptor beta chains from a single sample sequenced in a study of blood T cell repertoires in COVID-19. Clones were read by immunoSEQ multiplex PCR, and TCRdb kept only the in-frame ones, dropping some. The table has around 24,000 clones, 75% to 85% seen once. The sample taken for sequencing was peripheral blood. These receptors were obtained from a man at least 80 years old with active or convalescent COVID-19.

The CDR3 region is CASSLAPTSGGQETQYF. The CDR3, as DNA: TGTGCCAGCAGCTTAGCGCCGACTAGCGGGGGACAAGAGACCCAGTACTTC. The V gene is TRBV7-2, the J gene TRBJ2-5; 12 nucleotides match TRBD2. CDR1 is SGHTA and CDR2 is FQGNSA in the germline V gene. This CDR3 comprises 17 residues. After removal of 0 bases from V and 2 bases from J, the junction contained 4 bases not matched to a gene. The full variable domain, rest sourced from reference TRBV7-2 and TRBJ2-5, is GAGVSQSPSNKVTEKGKDVELRCDPISGHTALYWYRQSLGQGLEFLIYFQGNSAPDKSGLPSDRFSAERTGGSVSTLTIQRTQQEDSAVYLCASSLAPTSGGQETQYFGPGTRLLVL.

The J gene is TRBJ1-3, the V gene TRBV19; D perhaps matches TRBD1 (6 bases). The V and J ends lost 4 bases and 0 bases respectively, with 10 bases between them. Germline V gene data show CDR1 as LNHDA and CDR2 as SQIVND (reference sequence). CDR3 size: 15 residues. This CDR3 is CASSRTGHSGNTIYF. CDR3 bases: TGTGCCAGTAGTAGAACAGGGCACTCTGGAAACACCATATATTTT. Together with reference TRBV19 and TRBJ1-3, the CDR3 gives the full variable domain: DGGITQSPKYLFRKEGQNVTLSCEQNLNHDAMYWYRQDPGQGLRLIYYSQIVNDFQKGDIAEGYSVSREKKESFPLTVTSAQKNPTAFYLCASSRTGHSGNTIYFGEGSWLTVV.

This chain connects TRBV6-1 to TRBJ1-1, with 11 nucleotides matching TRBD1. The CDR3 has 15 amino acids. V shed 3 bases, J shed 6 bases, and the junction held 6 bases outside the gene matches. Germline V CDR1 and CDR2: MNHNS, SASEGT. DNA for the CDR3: TGTGCCAGCAGTGAGCCGGGACAGGGGGTCCCTGAAGCTTTCTTT. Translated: CASSEPGQGVPEAFF.

CDR3 sequence: CASSKGGTGSLNEQFF. CDR3 bases: TGTGCCAGCAGTAAGGGGGGGACAGGGTCCCTCAATGAGCAGTTCTTC. The rearrangement uses TRBV6-4 and TRBJ2-1, with TRBD1 matching 9 bases. The V and J ends lost 5 bases and 6 bases, in that order; junction bases with no gene match: 11. Germline V gene lookup returns CDR1 MRHNA and CDR2 SNTAGT. This CDR3 region has 16 residues.

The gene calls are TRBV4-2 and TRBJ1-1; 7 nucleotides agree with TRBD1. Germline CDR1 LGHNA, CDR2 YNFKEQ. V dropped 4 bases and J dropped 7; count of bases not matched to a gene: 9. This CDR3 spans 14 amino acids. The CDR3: CASSPGDRADEAFF. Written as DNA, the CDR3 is TGTGCCAGCAGCCCTGGTGACAGGGCAGATGAAGCTTTCTTT.

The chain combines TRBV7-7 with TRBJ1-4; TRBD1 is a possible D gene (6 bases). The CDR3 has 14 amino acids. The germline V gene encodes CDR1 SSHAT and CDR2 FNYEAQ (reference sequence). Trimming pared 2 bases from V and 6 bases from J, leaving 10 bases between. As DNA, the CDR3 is TGTGCCAGCAGCTTATCGGCAGGGGATGAAAAACTGTTTTTT. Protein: CASSLSAGDEKLFF.

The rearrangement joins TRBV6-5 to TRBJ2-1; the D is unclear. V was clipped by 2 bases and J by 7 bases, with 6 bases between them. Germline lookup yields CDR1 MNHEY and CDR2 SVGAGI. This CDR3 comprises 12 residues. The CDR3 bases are TGTGCCAGCAGTTACACGGGTAATGAGCAGTTCTTC. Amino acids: CASSYTGNEQFF.

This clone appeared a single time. The CDR3: CASSATSTGELFF. DNA for the CDR3: TGTGCCAGTAGCGCCACATCAACGGGGGAGCTGTTTTTT. The V call is TRBV19, the J call TRBJ2-2, with no clear D. Germline V gene sequence: CDR1 LNHDA, CDR2 SQIVND (reference sequence). V lost 6 bases and J lost 8, with 13 bases in between. There are 13 residues in the CDR3.

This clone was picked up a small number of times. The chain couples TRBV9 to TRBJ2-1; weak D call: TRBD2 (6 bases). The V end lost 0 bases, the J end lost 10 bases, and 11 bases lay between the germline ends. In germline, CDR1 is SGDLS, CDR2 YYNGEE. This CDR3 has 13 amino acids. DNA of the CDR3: TGTGCCAGCAGCGTAGGGGGGACTCCCGAGCAGTTCTTC. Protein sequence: CASSVGGTPEQFF. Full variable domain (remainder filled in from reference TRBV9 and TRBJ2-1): DSGVTQTPKHLITATGQRVTLRCSPRSGDLSVYWYQQSLDQGLQFLIQYYNGEERAKGNILERFSAQQFPDLHSELNLSSLELGDSALYFCASSVGGTPEQFFGPGTRLTVL.

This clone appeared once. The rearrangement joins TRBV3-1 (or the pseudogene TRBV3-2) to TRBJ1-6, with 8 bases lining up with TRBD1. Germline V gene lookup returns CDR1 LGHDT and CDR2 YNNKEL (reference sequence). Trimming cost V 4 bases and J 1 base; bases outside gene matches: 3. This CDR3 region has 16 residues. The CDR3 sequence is CASSLGDRSYNSPLHF. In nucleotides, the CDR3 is TGTGCCAGCAGCCTCGGGGACAGGTCCTATAATTCACCCCTCCACTTT.

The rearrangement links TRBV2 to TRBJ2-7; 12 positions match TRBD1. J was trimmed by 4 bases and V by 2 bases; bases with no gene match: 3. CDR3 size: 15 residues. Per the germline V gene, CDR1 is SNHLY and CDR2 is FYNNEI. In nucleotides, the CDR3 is TGTGCCAGCAGTGAAACGGGACAGGGGGCTTACGAGCAGTACTTC. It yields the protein CASSETGQGAYEQYF.

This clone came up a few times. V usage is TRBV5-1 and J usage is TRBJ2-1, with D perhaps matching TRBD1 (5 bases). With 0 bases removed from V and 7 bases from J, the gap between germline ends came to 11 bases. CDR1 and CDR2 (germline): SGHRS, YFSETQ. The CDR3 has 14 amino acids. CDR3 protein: CASSLVGAWNEQFF. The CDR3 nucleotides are TGCGCCAGCAGCTTGGTTGGGGCCTGGAATGAGCAGTTCTTC.

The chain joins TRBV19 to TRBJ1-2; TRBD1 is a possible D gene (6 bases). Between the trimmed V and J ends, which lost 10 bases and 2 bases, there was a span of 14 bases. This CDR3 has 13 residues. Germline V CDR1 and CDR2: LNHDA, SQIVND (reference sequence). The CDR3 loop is CATSDSTNYGYTF. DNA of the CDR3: TGTGCCACCTCGGACAGCACGAACTATGGCTACACCTTC.

The CDR3: CASRRQGEREQYF. The CDR3 coding sequence is TGTGCCAGCAGACGACAGGGAGAAAGAGAGCAGTACTTC. V usage is TRBV6-4 and J usage is TRBJ2-7, with 7 bases matching TRBD1. Looked up from germline, CDR1 is MRHNA and CDR2 is SNTAGT. This CDR3 contains 13 residues. V shed 6 bases, J shed 7 bases, and the junction held 9 bases outside the gene matches.

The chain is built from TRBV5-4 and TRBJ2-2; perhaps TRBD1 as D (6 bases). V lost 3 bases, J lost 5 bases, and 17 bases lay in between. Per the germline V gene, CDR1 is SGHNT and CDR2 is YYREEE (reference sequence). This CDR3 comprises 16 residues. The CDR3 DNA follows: TGTGCCAGCAGCTCCGCGGCAGGGGTCGGTACCGGGGAGCTGTTTTTT. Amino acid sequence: CASSSAAGVGTGELFF.

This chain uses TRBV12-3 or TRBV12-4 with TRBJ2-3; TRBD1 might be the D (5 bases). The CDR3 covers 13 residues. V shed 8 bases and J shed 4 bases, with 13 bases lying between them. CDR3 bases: TGTGCCAGCTATGGGCAGGGCGCAGATACGCAGTATTTT. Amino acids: CASYGQGADTQYF.

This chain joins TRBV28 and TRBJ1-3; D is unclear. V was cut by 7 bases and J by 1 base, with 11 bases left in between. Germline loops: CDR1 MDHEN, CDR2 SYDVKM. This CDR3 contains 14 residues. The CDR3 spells CASIYSGSGNTIYF. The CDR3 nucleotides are TGTGCCAGCATTTACAGCGGGTCTGGAAACACCATATATTTT.